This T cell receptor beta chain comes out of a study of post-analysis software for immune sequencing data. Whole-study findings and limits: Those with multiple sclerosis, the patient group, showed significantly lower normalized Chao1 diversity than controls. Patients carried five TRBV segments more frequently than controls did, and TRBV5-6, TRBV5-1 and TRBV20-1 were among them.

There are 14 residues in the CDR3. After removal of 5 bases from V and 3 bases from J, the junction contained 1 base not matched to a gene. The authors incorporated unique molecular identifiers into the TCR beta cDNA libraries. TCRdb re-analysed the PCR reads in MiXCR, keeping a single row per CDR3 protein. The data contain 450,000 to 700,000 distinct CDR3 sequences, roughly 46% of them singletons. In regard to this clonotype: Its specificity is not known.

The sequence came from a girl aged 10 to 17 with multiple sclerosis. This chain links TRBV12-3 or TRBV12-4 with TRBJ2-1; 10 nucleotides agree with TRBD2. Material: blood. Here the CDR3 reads CASSGTSDYNEQFF. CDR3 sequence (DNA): TGTGCCAGCAGTGGGACTAGCGACTACAATGAGCAGTTCTTC.